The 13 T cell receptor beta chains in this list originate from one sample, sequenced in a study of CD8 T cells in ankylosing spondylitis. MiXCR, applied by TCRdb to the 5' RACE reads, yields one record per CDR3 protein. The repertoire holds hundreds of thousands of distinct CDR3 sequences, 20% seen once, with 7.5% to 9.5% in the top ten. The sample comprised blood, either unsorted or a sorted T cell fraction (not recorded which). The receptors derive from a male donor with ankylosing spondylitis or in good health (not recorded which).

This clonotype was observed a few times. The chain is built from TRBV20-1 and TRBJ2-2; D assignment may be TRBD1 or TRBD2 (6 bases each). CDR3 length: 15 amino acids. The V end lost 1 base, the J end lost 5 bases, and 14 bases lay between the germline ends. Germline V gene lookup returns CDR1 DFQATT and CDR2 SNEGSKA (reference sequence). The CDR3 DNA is TGCAGTGCTAGAGCCTTCGGGGGCAGGACCGGGGAGCTGTTTTTT. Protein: CSARAFGGRTGELFF.

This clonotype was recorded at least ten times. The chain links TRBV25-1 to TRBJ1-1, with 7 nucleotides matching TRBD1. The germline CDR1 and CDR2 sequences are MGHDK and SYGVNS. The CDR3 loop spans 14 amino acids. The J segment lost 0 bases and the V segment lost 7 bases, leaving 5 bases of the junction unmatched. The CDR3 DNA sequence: TGTGCCAGCACTAGACAGGGCCTGAACACTGAAGCTTTCTTT. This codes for CASTRQGLNTEAFF.

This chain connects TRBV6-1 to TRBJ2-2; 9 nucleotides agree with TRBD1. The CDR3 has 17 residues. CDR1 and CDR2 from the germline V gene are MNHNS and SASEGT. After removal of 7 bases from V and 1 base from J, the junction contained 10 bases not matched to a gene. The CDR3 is CASKRQGVNLNTGELFF. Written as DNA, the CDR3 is TGTGCCAGCAAAAGACAGGGGGTGAACCTGAACACCGGGGAGCTGTTTTTT.

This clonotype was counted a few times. The CDR3 nucleotides are TGTGCCAGCAGCCCGCGACAGGGCGAGCAGTTCTTC. Encoded protein: CASSPRQGEQFF. The chain couples TRBV7-3 to TRBJ2-1; 7 bases line up with TRBD1. CDR3 length equals 12 residues. The germline gives CDR1 SGHTA, CDR2 FQGTGA. Trimming at V came to 5 bases and at J to 10 bases, leaving 5 bases not matched to a gene.

The CDR3 here is CASSLAAGTAHTEAFF. In DNA form, the CDR3 reads TGCGCCAGCAGCTTGGCCGCCGGGACAGCTCACACTGAAGCTTTCTTT. The V gene is TRBV5-1, the J gene TRBJ1-1, with 7 bases that match TRBD1. The CDR3 spans 16 residues. Per germline, CDR1 SGHRS and CDR2 YFSETQ. The junction had 8 bases not matched to a gene; V was cut back by 0 bases and J by 3 bases.

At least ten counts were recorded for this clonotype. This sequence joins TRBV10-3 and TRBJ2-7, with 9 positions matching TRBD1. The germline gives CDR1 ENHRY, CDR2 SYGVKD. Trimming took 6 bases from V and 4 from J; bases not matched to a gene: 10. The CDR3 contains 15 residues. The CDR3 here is CAISEGTGKGYEQYV. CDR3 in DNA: TGTGCCATCAGCGAAGGGACAGGGAAAGGGTACGAGCAGTACGTC.

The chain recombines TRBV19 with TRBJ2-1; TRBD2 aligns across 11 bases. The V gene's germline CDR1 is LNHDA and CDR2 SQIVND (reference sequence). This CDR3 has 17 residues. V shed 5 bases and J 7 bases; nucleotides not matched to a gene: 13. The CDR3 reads CASSETSGTSQWNEQFF. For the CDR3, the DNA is TGTGCCAGTAGTGAGACTAGCGGGACCTCCCAATGGAATGAGCAGTTCTTC.

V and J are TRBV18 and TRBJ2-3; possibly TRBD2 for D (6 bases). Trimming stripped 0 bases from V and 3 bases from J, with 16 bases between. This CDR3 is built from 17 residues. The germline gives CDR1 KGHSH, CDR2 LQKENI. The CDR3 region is CASSPPLSGARTDTQYF. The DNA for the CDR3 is TGTGCCAGCTCACCACCACTCTCGGGAGCAAGAACAGATACGCAGTATTTT.

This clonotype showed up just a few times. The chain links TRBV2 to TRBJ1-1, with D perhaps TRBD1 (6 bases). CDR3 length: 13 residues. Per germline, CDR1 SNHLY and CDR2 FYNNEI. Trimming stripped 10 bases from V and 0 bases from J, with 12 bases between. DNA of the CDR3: TGTGCCATCCCACAGGGTATGAACACTGAAGCTTTCTTT. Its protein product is CAIPQGMNTEAFF.

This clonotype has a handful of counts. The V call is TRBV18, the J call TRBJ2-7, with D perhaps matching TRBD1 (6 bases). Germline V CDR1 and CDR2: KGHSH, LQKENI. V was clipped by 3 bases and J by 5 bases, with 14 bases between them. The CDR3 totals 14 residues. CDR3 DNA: TGTGCCAGCTCACCTTACTCACAGGGCCACGAGCAGTACGTC. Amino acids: CASSPYSQGHEQYV.

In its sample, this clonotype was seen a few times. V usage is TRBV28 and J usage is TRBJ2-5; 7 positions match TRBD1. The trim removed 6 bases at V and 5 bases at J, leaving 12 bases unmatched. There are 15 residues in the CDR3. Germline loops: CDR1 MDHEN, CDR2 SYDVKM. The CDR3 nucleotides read TGTGCCAGCAGCCCCACCACGACAGGGTCCGAGACCCAGTACTTC. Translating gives CASSPTTTGSETQYF.

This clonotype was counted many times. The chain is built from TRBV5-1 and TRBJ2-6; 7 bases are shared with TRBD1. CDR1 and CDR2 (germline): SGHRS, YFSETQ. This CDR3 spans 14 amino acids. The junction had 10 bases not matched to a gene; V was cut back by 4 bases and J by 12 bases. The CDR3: CASSPTGNIGVLTF. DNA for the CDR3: TGCGCCAGCAGCCCGACAGGGAATATCGGCGTCCTGACTTTC.

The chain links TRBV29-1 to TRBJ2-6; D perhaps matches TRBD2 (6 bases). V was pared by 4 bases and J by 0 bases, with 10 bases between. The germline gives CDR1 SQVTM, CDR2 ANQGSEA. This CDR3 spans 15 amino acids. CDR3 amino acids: CSVVAGSSGANVLTF. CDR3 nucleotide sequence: TGCAGCGTTGTTGCGGGAAGCTCTGGGGCCAACGTCCTGACTTTC.